These 25 T cell receptor beta chains were sequenced from one sample in a study of T cell changes during pregnancy in multiple sclerosis. Profiled with immunoSEQ multiplex PCR; TCRdb holds only in-frame clones, not every one. Among under 95,000 clones listed, roughly 92% were seen once. The sequencing here drew on peripheral blood, taken after pregnancy. The receptor source for this set is a female donor with multiple sclerosis, enrolled in a pregnancy study.

The rearrangement links TRBV11-2 to TRBJ2-7; a possible D gene is TRBD1 (6 bases). Trimming pared 3 bases from V and 0 bases from J, leaving 12 bases between. The CDR3 runs to 15 residues. The germline V gene has CDR1 SGHAT and CDR2 FQNNGV. The CDR3 protein is CASSFPQGTSYEQYF. The CDR3 nucleotides read TGTGCCAGCAGCTTTCCACAGGGTACCTCCTACGAGCAGTACTTC.

The V and J genes are TRBV2 and TRBJ2-7, with 8 bases identical to TRBD2. Germline V gene lookup returns CDR1 SNHLY and CDR2 FYNNEI. CDR3 length equals 12 residues. CDR3 sequence: CAGSGGSYEQYF. The CDR3 coding sequence is TGTGCGGGGAGCGGGGGCTCCTACGAGCAGTACTTC.

This clone was counted once. The rearrangement joins TRBV4-3 to TRBJ1-1, with 7 positions matching TRBD1. The CDR3 is 14 residues long. Germline V gene data show CDR1 as LGHNA and CDR2 as YSLEER. The ends lost 0 bases at V and 6 bases at J; junction bases unmatched: 4. In nucleotides, the CDR3 is TGCGCCAGCAGCCAAGAGACAGGGTACTCTGAAGCTTTCTTT. Translated, it gives CASSQETGYSEAFF.

The V and J genes are TRBV7-8 and TRBJ2-3; 11 nucleotides match TRBD2. Germline CDR1 reads SGHVS; CDR2 reads FQNEAQ. The CDR3 runs to 16 residues. V lost 1 base, J lost 2 bases, and 2 bases stayed unmatched. Here the CDR3 reads CASSLVAGGLTDTQYF. DNA of the CDR3: TGTGCCAGCAGCTTAGTAGCGGGGGGGCTCACAGATACGCAGTATTTT.

V and J are TRBV7-2 and TRBJ2-5; the match to TRBD2 covers 8 bases. Per germline, CDR1 SGHTA and CDR2 FQGNSA. This CDR3 has 17 residues. J gave up 5 bases and V 6 bases, and 17 bases lay outside the gene matches. In nucleotides, the CDR3 is TGTGCCAGCAGTAGGGTAGCGGGGAACCCGAGAGGGGAGACCCAGTACTTC. Amino acid sequence: CASSRVAGNPRGETQYF.

J is TRBJ2-5 and V is TRBV4-3; D is possibly TRBD2 (5 bases). The V gene's germline CDR1 is LGHNA and CDR2 YSLEER. Trimming shortened V by 1 base and J by 2 bases, and 11 bases separated the two germline ends. This CDR3 has 15 amino acids. DNA of the CDR3: TGCGCCAGCAGCCAAGGTCGGCGGGTGCAAGAGACCCAGTACTTC. Its translation: CASSQGRRVQETQYF.

The V call is TRBV19, the J call TRBJ1-1; D is perhaps TRBD1 (5 bases). With 5 bases removed from V and 3 bases from J, the gap between germline ends came to 10 bases. CDR3 length: 13 amino acids. CDR1 LNHDA and CDR2 SQIVND come from the germline V gene (reference sequence). CDR3 sequence reads: CASSSKGDTEAFF. In nucleotides, the CDR3 is TGTGCCAGTAGTTCGAAAGGGGACACTGAAGCTTTCTTT. Supplemented by reference TRBV19 and TRBJ1-1, the full variable domain reads DGGITQSPKYLFRKEGQNVTLSCEQNLNHDAMYWYRQDPGQGLRLIYYSQIVNDFQKGDIAEGYSVSREKKESFPLTVTSAQKNPTAFYLCASSSKGDTEAFFGQGTRLTVV.

The chain employs TRBV19 and TRBJ1-5; D is uncertain. Germline lookup yields CDR1 LNHDA and CDR2 SQIVND (reference sequence). This CDR3 is built from 16 residues. Deletions cut 3 bases from V and 0 bases from J, with 12 bases between. This chain's CDR3 is CASSIAAGYSNQPQHF. CDR3 DNA sequence: TGTGCCAGTAGTATTGCCGCGGGATATAGCAATCAGCCCCAGCATTTT.

This sequence joins TRBV11-3 and TRBJ2-6; 10 bases match TRBD1. V trimming: 5 bases; J trimming: 4 bases; junction bases outside the gene matches: 8. Germline values: CDR1 SGHNT, CDR2 YENEEA. This CDR3 has 17 residues. The CDR3: CASSPGTGVLGANVLTF. CDR3 nucleotide sequence: TGTGCCAGCAGCCCCGGGACAGGGGTGTTGGGGGCCAACGTCCTGACTTTC.

V and J are TRBV6-1 and TRBJ1-4; D not certain. V dropped 8 bases and J dropped 5 bases, with 12 bases sitting between them. The CDR3 extends over 13 amino acids. Germline CDR1 is MNHNS and CDR2 is SASEGT. The CDR3 DNA sequence: TGTGCCAGCGTTCGGGTTAAGAATGAAAAACTGTTTTTT. Protein product: CASVRVKNEKLFF.

The gene calls are TRBV18 and TRBJ1-2; TRBD1 might be the D (6 bases). Between the trimmed V and J ends, which lost 1 base and 8 bases, there was a span of 17 bases. This CDR3 is built from 15 residues. The V gene's germline CDR1 is KGHSH and CDR2 LQKENI. In DNA form, the CDR3 reads TGTGCCAGCTCACCACGGGCGGGGGGCCAGAGCGGCTACACCTTC. Translating gives CASSPRAGGQSGYTF.

This chain uses TRBV9 with TRBJ2-2; D remains ambiguous. Trimming cost V 2 bases and J 6 bases, with 14 bases left between them. The CDR3 covers 15 residues. The germline V gene encodes CDR1 SGDLS and CDR2 YYNGEE. This CDR3 reads CASSVYGSPPGELFF. The CDR3 DNA reads TGTGCCAGCAGCGTCTACGGTAGCCCCCCCGGGGAGCTGTTTTTT.

The rearrangement joins TRBV19 to TRBJ1-6; 8 bases fit TRBD1. This CDR3 has 16 amino acids. Germline V gives CDR1 LNHDA, CDR2 SQIVND (reference sequence). After removal of 3 bases from V and 11 bases from J, the junction contained 12 bases not matched to a gene. DNA for the CDR3: TGTGCCAGTAGTATCGAGTCGCAGGGGGCAAGGGCACCCCTCCACTTT. Translated, it gives CASSIESQGARAPLHF. Complete variable domain (other parts from reference TRBV19 and TRBJ1-6): DGGITQSPKYLFRKEGQNVTLSCEQNLNHDAMYWYRQDPGQGLRLIYYSQIVNDFQKGDIAEGYSVSREKKESFPLTVTSAQKNPTAFYLCASSIESQGARAPLHFGNGTRLTVT.

The chain has TRBV4-2 and TRBJ1-1; 7 bases are shared with TRBD1. In germline, CDR1 is LGHNA, CDR2 YNFKEQ. This CDR3 spans 15 amino acids. Losses at the gene ends were 1 base for V and 5 bases for J; bases not matched to a gene: 7. CDR3 amino acids: CASSQGQGGRTEAFF. Here the CDR3 DNA reads TGTGCCAGCAGCCAAGGACAGGGCGGGCGGACTGAAGCTTTCTTT.

The chain joins TRBV9 to TRBJ2-2; D is unclear. This CDR3 region has 16 residues. Per the germline V gene, CDR1 is SGDLS and CDR2 is YYNGEE. V gave up 2 bases and J gave up 0 bases, with 11 bases separating them. CDR3 residues: CASSVLDWTNTGELFF. Here the CDR3 DNA reads TGTGCCAGCAGCGTTTTAGACTGGACGAACACCGGGGAGCTGTTTTTT.

The chain employs TRBV6-5 and TRBJ2-1; TRBD2 aligns across 7 bases. The CDR3 extends over 16 amino acids. Trimming took 2 bases from V and 4 from J; bases not matched to a gene: 8. CDR1 is MNHEY, CDR2 SVGAGI, per germline. CDR3 in amino acids: CASSYTRTSGYNEQFF. In nucleotides, the CDR3 is TGTGCCAGCAGTTACACCCGGACTAGTGGTTACAATGAGCAGTTCTTC.

The chain carries TRBV6-4 and TRBJ1-5; no clear D gene. The CDR3 is 14 residues long. The germline gives CDR1 MRHNA, CDR2 SNTAGT. V was cut by 6 bases and J by 0 bases, with 9 bases left in between. CDR3 nucleotide sequence: TGTGCCAGCAGCGAGTCCTATAGCAATCAGCCCCAGCATTTT. Encoded protein: CASSESYSNQPQHF.

The chain couples TRBV5-1 to TRBJ1-2; 7 nucleotides line up with TRBD1. The trim removed 5 bases at V and 8 bases at J, leaving 18 bases unmatched. The CDR3 contains 16 residues. The germline CDR1 and CDR2 sequences are SGHRS and YFSETQ. The CDR3 sequence: CASRDDRDWSLGGYTF. The CDR3 DNA sequence: TGCGCCAGCAGGGATGACAGGGATTGGTCTCTGGGAGGCTACACCTTC.

The chain uses TRBV13 and TRBJ2-7; no reliable D call. In germline, CDR1 is PRHDT, CDR2 FYEKMQ (reference sequence). Trimming took off 0 bases at V and 0 bases at J, with 9 bases between the two ends. There are 15 residues in the CDR3. CDR3 bases: TGTGCCAGCAGCTTAGGCCGGGTAGGCTCCTACGAGCAGTACTTC. This gives the protein CASSLGRVGSYEQYF.

The chain recombines TRBV27 with TRBJ1-2; 7 bases agree with TRBD1. The length of the CDR3 is 12 residues. Germline loops: CDR1 MNHEY, CDR2 SMNVEV (reference sequence). J lost 6 bases, V lost 3 bases, and 1 base had no gene match. The CDR3 nucleotides read TGTGCCAGCAGTTTCACAGGGGATGGCTACACCTTC. Translation gives CASSFTGDGYTF.

This sequence joins TRBV5-6 and TRBJ1-1, with D perhaps matching TRBD1 (6 bases). The CDR3 has 15 amino acids. V was clipped by 3 bases and J by 1 base, with 13 bases between them. Germline V gene data show CDR1 as SGHDT and CDR2 as YYEEEE. The CDR3 loop is CASSYTPQGNTEAFF. The CDR3 DNA follows: TGTGCCAGCAGCTACACACCACAGGGGAACACTGAAGCTTTCTTT.

The V and J genes are TRBV18 and TRBJ1-2; no clear D gene. Germline lookup yields CDR1 KGHSH and CDR2 LQKENI. The CDR3 consists of 15 residues. Trimming took off 6 bases at V and 8 bases at J, with 22 bases between the two ends. Written as DNA, the CDR3 is TGTGCCAGCTCTCCGAATTTTAGTGAGGGCGAAGGCTACACCTTC. Amino acid sequence: CASSPNFSEGEGYTF.

The V call is TRBV7-6, the J call TRBJ2-7; TRBD1 is a possible D gene (6 bases). The CDR3 covers 15 residues. The germline V gene has CDR1 SGHVS and CDR2 FNYEAQ. V lost 5 bases, J lost 6 bases, and 20 bases lay in between. CDR3 coding DNA: TGTGCCAGCAGCCGCTCGCAAGGGGGTCTCCTCGAGCAGTACTTC. This encodes CASSRSQGGLLEQYF.

This clone was detected once. The chain has TRBV29-1 and TRBJ1-1, with D perhaps TRBD1 (6 bases). The CDR3 spans 14 residues. Germline V lookup: CDR1 SQVTM, CDR2 ANQGSEA. The ends were cut back, 4 bases at V and 5 bases at J, with 17 bases in the middle. DNA of the CDR3: TGCAGCGTTGCCGAAGCGGGGGCAAGAACTGAAGCTTTCTTT. Its protein product is CSVAEAGARTEAFF.

This chain uses TRBV12-5 with TRBJ2-1, with D possibly TRBD2 on 6 matching bases. V was trimmed by 5 bases and J by 2 bases, leaving 13 bases between them. The CDR3 is 15 amino acids. Germline loops: CDR1 LGHNT, CDR2 FRNRAP. For the CDR3, the DNA is TGTGCTAGTGGTCCCGGAGGGGCAGCCTACAATGAGCAGTTCTTC. It translates to CASGPGGAAYNEQFF.